Here is one T cell receptor beta chain with its context. The antigen is not known. These data come from a study of circulating and synovial CD4+ cells in juvenile arthritis. Study-level results: These blood cells shared more CDR3 sequences with synovium than bulk blood. CPL versus bulk CD4 samples: T cell genome counts differed by at least an order of magnitude. Circulating pathogenic-like and bulk T cells looked alike by Vbeta family usage.

The repertoire was sequenced with immunoSEQ multiplex PCR; TCRdb's copy has only in-frame clones and lacks some. This table has about 35,000 clones, 90% to 95% appearing once. V was pared by 3 bases and J by 5 bases, with 6 bases of the junction left unmatched. The length of the CDR3 is 16 residues. Germline CDR1 and CDR2: SGHNT and YYREEE (reference sequence). Samples derive from patients with active juvenile idiopathic arthritis. This receptor was obtained from a human donor with juvenile idiopathic arthritis. The J gene is TRBJ2-3, the V gene TRBV5-4; 13 bases are a match to TRBD2. Sample: CD4+ T cells from blood. The CDR3 is CASSSRTSGSGDTQYF. The CDR3 DNA follows: TGTGCCAGCAGCTCCCGGACTAGCGGGAGTGGAGATACGCAGTATTTT.